The present T cell receptor beta chain was sequenced within a study of blood T cell repertoires in COVID-19. Assay used: immunoSEQ multiplex PCR; TCRdb lists only in-frame clones, some missing. The sample lists 150,000 or so clones, over 75% seen once, with 7% to 7.5% in the top ten. The CDR3 is made up of 15 amino acids. Trimming took off 0 bases at V and 2 bases at J, with 11 bases between the two ends. Germline loops: CDR1 LNHNV, CDR2 YYDKDF (reference sequence). The sequenced sample consisted of PBMCs or T cells enriched from blood (not recorded which). The chain combines TRBV15 with TRBJ2-7, with a weak D call TRBD1 (6 bases). The source of this sequence is a woman aged 45-65 years who had recovered from COVID-19. The CDR3 sequence: CATSRDTGQPYEQYF. In nucleotides, the CDR3 is TGTGCCACCAGCAGAGACACTGGACAGCCCTACGAGCAGTACTTC.